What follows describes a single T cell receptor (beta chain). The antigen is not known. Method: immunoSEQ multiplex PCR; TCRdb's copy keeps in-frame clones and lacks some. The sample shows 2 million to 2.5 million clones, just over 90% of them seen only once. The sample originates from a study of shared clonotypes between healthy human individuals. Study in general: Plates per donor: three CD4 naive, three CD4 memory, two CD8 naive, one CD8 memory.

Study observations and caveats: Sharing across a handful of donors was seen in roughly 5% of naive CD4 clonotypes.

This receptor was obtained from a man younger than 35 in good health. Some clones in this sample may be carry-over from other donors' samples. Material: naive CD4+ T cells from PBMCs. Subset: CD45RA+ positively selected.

CDR3 region: CASSSDAGGNQPQHF. The CDR3 bases are TGTGCCAGCAGCTCCGACGCCGGGGGCAATCAGCCCCAGCATTTT. V and J are TRBV7-2 and TRBJ1-5; D not resolved. The germline CDR1 and CDR2 sequences are SGHTA and FQGNSA. Trimming took off 4 bases at V and 2 bases at J, with 12 bases between the two ends. The CDR3 is 15 residues long. The complete variable domain, with remaining parts taken from reference TRBV7-2 and TRBJ1-5, reads GAGVSQSPSNKVTEKGKDVELRCDPISGHTALYWYRQSLGQGLEFLIYFQGNSAPDKSGLPSDRFSAERTGGSVSTLTIQRTQQEDSAVYLCASSSDAGGNQPQHFGDGTRLSIL.